What follows are 16 T cell receptor beta chains derived from one specimen sequenced in a study of cytomegalovirus exposure and HLA in healthy donors. The PCR made use of 60 Vbeta and 13 Jbeta primers. Assay used: immunoSEQ multiplex PCR; TCRdb lists only in-frame clones, some missing. The sample includes 33,000 or so clones, 90% of them seen just once. The specimen was PBMCs. Receptors were obtained from a woman aged 18-29 years in good health and CMV-seronegative.

This clone has a handful of counts. J is TRBJ2-5 and V is TRBV29-1; 11 nucleotides agree with TRBD2. The CDR3 totals 10 residues. Looked up from germline, CDR1 is SQVTM and CDR2 is ANQGSEA. Trimming removed 5 bases from V and 12 bases from J; junction bases left unmatched: 2. As DNA, the CDR3 is TGCAGCGTTATGACTAGCGGGAAGTACTTC. This gives the protein CSVMTSGKYF. The full variable domain, completed using reference TRBV29-1 and TRBJ2-5, is SAVISQKPSRDICQRGTSLTIQCQVDSQVTMMFWYRQQPGQSLTLIATANQGSEATYESGFVIDKFPISRPNLTFSTLTVSNMSPEDSSIYLCSVMTSGKYFGPGTRLLVL.

The chain couples TRBV5-1 to TRBJ2-1; D is possibly TRBD1 (7 bases). With 3 bases removed from V and 3 bases from J, the gap between germline ends came to 16 bases. The length of the CDR3 is 16 residues. From germline, CDR1 is SGHRS and CDR2 YFSETQ. The CDR3 nucleotides are TGCGCCAGCAGCTGGACGCAGGGGGGCAGCTACAATGAGCAGTTCTTC. Translated: CASSWTQGGSYNEQFF.

J is TRBJ2-1 and V is TRBV6-5, with 9 bases that match TRBD2. Germline CDR1 and CDR2: MNHEY and SVGAGI. The J segment lost 4 bases and the V segment lost 2 bases, leaving 3 bases of the junction unmatched. This CDR3 contains 15 residues. The CDR3 protein is CASSYRLAGYNEQFF. The CDR3, as DNA: TGTGCCAGCAGTTACCGCCTAGCGGGATACAATGAGCAGTTCTTC.

V usage is TRBV19 and J usage is TRBJ1-2; tentatively, D is TRBD1 (6 bases). The CDR3 sequence is 16 residues long. The germline V and J ends were trimmed by 3 bases and 4 bases, with 18 bases remaining between them. Germline lookup yields CDR1 LNHDA and CDR2 SQIVND (reference sequence). CDR3 nucleotide sequence: TGTGCCAGTAGTATTGCGTCTGGGGGCTCCTCCTATGGCTACACCTTC. It codes for CASSIASGGSSYGYTF.

The genes are TRBV28 and TRBJ2-7; no reliable D call. Germline V gene lookup returns CDR1 MDHEN and CDR2 SYDVKM. Between the trimmed V and J ends, which lost 6 bases and 3 bases, there was a span of 9 bases. This CDR3 region has 12 residues. CDR3 sequence reads: CASSNSFYEQYF. CDR3 sequence (DNA): TGTGCCAGCAGCAACAGTTTCTACGAGCAGTACTTC. The full variable domain, in which reference TRBV28 and TRBJ2-7 provide the parts outside the CDR3, is DVKVTQSSRYLVKRTGEKVFLECVQDMDHENMFWYRQDPGLGLRLIYFSYDVKMKEKGDIPEGYSVSREKKERFSLILESASTNQTSMYLCASSNSFYEQYFGPGTRLTVT.

Only one count was recorded for this clone. The gene calls are TRBV7-2 and TRBJ1-2; no clear D. CDR3 size: 13 residues. Germline CDR1 is SGHTA and CDR2 is FQGNSA. Trimming left V 5 bases short and J 2 bases short, with 9 bases between. CDR3 coding DNA: TGTGCCAGCAGCCGAGGATCGAACTATGGCTACACCTTC. Its translation is CASSRGSNYGYTF. Based on the CDR3 plus reference TRBV7-2 and TRBJ1-2, the full variable domain is GAGVSQSPSNKVTEKGKDVELRCDPISGHTALYWYRQSLGQGLEFLIYFQGNSAPDKSGLPSDRFSAERTGGSVSTLTIQRTQQEDSAVYLCASSRGSNYGYTFGSGTRLTVV.

The chain has TRBV27 and TRBJ2-1; 7 bases match TRBD1. With V trimmed by 4 bases and J by 1 base, 4 bases remained unmatched. The CDR3 consists of 15 residues. Germline V gene data show CDR1 as MNHEY and CDR2 as SMNVEV (reference sequence). In DNA, the CDR3 is TGTGCCAGCAGTTCCGGGACAGCTTCCTACAATGAGCAGTTCTTC. Its protein product is CASSSGTASYNEQFF.

The genes are TRBV10-2 and TRBJ1-5; 7 bases agree with TRBD1. With V trimmed by 10 bases and J by 4 bases, 10 bases remained unmatched. This CDR3 region has 14 residues. CDR1 is WSHSY, CDR2 SAAADI, per germline. Written as DNA, the CDR3 is TGCGCCACCCACCCCGGGACAGTAAATCAGCCCCAGCATTTT. This gives the protein CATHPGTVNQPQHF.

This sequence joins TRBV29-1 and TRBJ1-1; D ambiguous. Trimming shortened V by 6 bases and J by 7 bases, and 18 bases separated the two germline ends. The CDR3 spans 13 residues. CDR1 SQVTM and CDR2 ANQGSEA come from the germline V gene. CDR3 DNA: TGCAGCGTCCGACTAGCCGGGAGCAGTGAAGCTTTCTTT. It specifies CSVRLAGSSEAFF. Full variable domain (outside the CDR3, taken from reference TRBV29-1 and TRBJ1-1): SAVISQKPSRDICQRGTSLTIQCQVDSQVTMMFWYRQQPGQSLTLIATANQGSEATYESGFVIDKFPISRPNLTFSTLTVSNMSPEDSSIYLCSVRLAGSSEAFFGQGTRLTVV.

This clone has only one observation. The CDR3 sequence: CASSDSTQGNYGYTF. CDR3 DNA: TGTGCCAGCAGTGACTCGACGCAGGGAAACTATGGCTACACCTTC. The gene calls are TRBV6-4 and TRBJ1-2; a weak D match, TRBD1 (5 bases). This CDR3 contains 15 residues. The germline V and J ends were trimmed by 0 bases and 2 bases, with 10 bases remaining between them. Germline CDR1 is MRHNA and CDR2 is SNTAGT.

This chain joins TRBV5-1 and TRBJ2-1; 7 bases align to TRBD2. Trimming cost V 7 bases and J 7 bases; bases outside gene matches: 14. The germline gives CDR1 SGHRS, CDR2 YFSETQ. The CDR3 covers 15 residues. The DNA of the CDR3 is TGCGCCAGCCGAACCGACGGGCTAGCGGAGAATGAGCAGTTCTTC. It encodes CASRTDGLAENEQFF.

The DNA for the CDR3 is TGTGCCAGCAGCGTAGGCGGCGGGACAGCTAACTATGGCTACACCTTC. The encoded protein is CASSVGGGTANYGYTF. The rearrangement uses TRBV9 and TRBJ1-2, with TRBD1 matching 7 bases. Germline V gene data show CDR1 as SGDLS and CDR2 as YYNGEE. There are 16 residues in the CDR3. J lost 0 bases, V lost 0 bases, and 5 bases had no gene match.

J is TRBJ2-2 and V is TRBV4-1, with 9 bases lining up with TRBD1. V lost 2 bases, J lost 2 bases, and 9 bases stayed unmatched. Germline values: CDR1 MGHRA, CDR2 YSYEKL. This CDR3 has 18 amino acids. The CDR3 spells CASSQTRWDRVNTGELFF. In DNA form, the CDR3 reads TGCGCCAGCAGCCAAACAAGGTGGGACAGGGTTAACACCGGGGAGCTGTTTTTT.

The chain couples TRBV5-1 to TRBJ2-7; TRBD1 matches 9 bases. The CDR3 runs to 16 residues. The V and J ends lost 2 bases and 7 bases, in that order; junction bases with no gene match: 13. CDR1 and CDR2 from the germline V gene are SGHRS and YFSETQ. The CDR3: CASSLNRGHGVSEQYF. The CDR3 DNA sequence: TGCGCCAGCAGCTTAAACAGGGGGCATGGTGTCTCAGAGCAGTACTTC.

The rearrangement uses TRBV28 and TRBJ1-1; D gene unclear. Germline loops: CDR1 MDHEN, CDR2 SYDVKM. There are 11 residues in the CDR3. V was shortened by 8 bases and J by 4 bases, with 8 bases between the two germline ends. The CDR3 region is CASLRGTEAFF. The CDR3 nucleotides read TGTGCCAGCCTTAGAGGCACTGAAGCTTTCTTT.

V is TRBV19 and J is TRBJ2-1; 9 bases are a match to TRBD2. The CDR3 totals 16 residues. Germline V gene data show CDR1 as LNHDA and CDR2 as SQIVND (reference sequence). V lost 2 bases and J lost 8; bases outside the gene matches: 10. The CDR3 bases are TGTGCCAGTAGTATAATCCGGACTAGCGTTCGGGATGAGCAGTTCTTC. Translation: CASSIIRTSVRDEQFF.